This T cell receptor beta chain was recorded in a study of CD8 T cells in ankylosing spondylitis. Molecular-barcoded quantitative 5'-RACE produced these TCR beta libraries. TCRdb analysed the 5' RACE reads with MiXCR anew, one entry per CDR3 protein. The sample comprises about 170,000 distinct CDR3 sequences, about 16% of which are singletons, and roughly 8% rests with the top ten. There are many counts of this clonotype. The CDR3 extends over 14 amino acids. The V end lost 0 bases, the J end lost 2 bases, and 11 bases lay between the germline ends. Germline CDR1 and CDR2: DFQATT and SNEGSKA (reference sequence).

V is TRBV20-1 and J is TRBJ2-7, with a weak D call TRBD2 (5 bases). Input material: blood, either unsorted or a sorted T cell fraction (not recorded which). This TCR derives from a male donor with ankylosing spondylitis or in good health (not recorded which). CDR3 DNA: TGCAGTGCTAGAGATTTCGCGCGGGCCTACGAGCAGTACTTC. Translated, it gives CSARDFARAYEQYF.